This record concerns one T cell receptor (beta chain) sequence. Its antigen is unknown. The record originates from a study of glioma-infiltrating T cells. Overall study context: Roughly 990,000 peripheral T cells were targeted at roughly 4.5- to 11-fold coverage. Overall study findings and caveats: Very few CDR3 sequences were shared between tissue and blood. Non-neoplastic patients had below-expected tissue-blood divergence, while all gliomas exceeded expectation.

V lost 2 bases and J lost 7; bases outside the gene matches: 8. This CDR3 has 15 amino acids. Per the germline V gene, CDR1 is LGHNA and CDR2 is YSLEER. The iRepertoire nested amplicon-rescue multiplex PCR amplified TCR alpha and beta CDR3s from RNA. MiXCR, applied by TCRdb to the multiplex PCR reads, yields one record per CDR3 protein. The table shows more than 350,000 distinct CDR3 sequences, with 41% occurring only once. Sequenced material: glioma tissue, nonneoplastic brain tissue, or PBMCs (not recorded which). The rearrangement uses TRBV4-3 and TRBJ2-1; 7 bases fit TRBD2. This receptor was obtained from a human donor with low-grade glioma or glioblastoma, undergoing nonglioma brain surgery, or in good health (not recorded which). CDR3 in DNA: TGCGCCAGCAGCCAACTGGCGGGAGTAGGGAATGAGCAGTTCTTC. This sequence encodes CASSQLAGVGNEQFF.